This TCR beta chain was profiled in a study of cytomegalovirus exposure and HLA in healthy donors (dated by TCRdb to the late 2010s). General notes on the study: The 666 repertoires of the first cohort and the 95 to 150 validation repertoires were produced on the same platform, according to a later analysis. High-throughput TCR immunosequencing, statistical association of individual TCRs with disease status, and machine learning were combined to predict cytomegalovirus infection status. The study aimed to test whether signatures of past pathogen exposure could be identified by cataloging public T cell receptors. Along with the roughly 670-subject first cohort, a separate validation cohort of around 110 different subjects was used.

A remark on this clone: Its recognized antigen is unknown. Base qualities are not provided; no much larger clone lies one nucleotide away.

Library construction relied on the immunoSEQ multiplex PCR assay. The study's own analysis went as follows. A statistical classification framework was built for diagnosing cytomegalovirus status from the catalog of TCR beta chain sequences. The table was pulled from immuneACCESS by TCRdb, which kept in-frame rearrangements only. Such tables lose some clones; where checked, under half of the loss comes from unresolved V genes, and the rest has no known cause. D and trimming come from the DNA, and the V and J calls and clone size come from that table. The sample table lists 280,000 or so clones, approximately 87% of them with a count of one. About 0.86% of the sample rests with the top ten. Separate from the roughly 650-subject first cohort, the validation cohort of about 130 subjects was the group to which the donors belonged. The paper as a whole reports these results and caveats: Cytomegalovirus status was reported to be diagnosed by the classifier with high specificity and sensitivity in both the original and validation cohorts. Subsequent analysis determined that TCRs grouped into clusters in the first cohort also showed a tendency toward co-occurrence across the approximately 110 validation repertoires, and 94% of cluster scores exceeded 0. A later analysis had no HLA typing for the validation cohort, so co-occurrence there was scored across all 130 or so repertoires. In vitro tests confirmed that a few of the cytomegalovirus-associated TCR beta chains recognize cytomegalovirus antigens. The authors suggested that the approach could potentially be extended to other disease states and immunological phenotypes. The study gave a list of about 150 TCR beta chains associated with cytomegalovirus. Most TCR sequences were seen in very few donors, while some public TCRs were found in many individuals.

Its CDR3 holds 14 amino acids, cysteine through phenylalanine. Just the 42-base CDR3 DNA is kept, in frame starting at base 1. Taken from the germline V gene, the CDR1 and CDR2 loops are MGHRA and YSYEKL. V loses 1 base of germline sequence and J loses 0 bases, and the interval between the two ends is 7 bases. This sequence was found in a woman aged 18 to 35 in good health and CMV-seronegative. Material for sequencing was PBMCs. This sequence uses TRBV4-1 and TRBJ2-7, with the D gene call left open. The bases read TGCGCCAGCAGCCAAGTTTCCCACTCCTACGAGCAGTACTTC. This encodes CASSQVSHSYEQYF.